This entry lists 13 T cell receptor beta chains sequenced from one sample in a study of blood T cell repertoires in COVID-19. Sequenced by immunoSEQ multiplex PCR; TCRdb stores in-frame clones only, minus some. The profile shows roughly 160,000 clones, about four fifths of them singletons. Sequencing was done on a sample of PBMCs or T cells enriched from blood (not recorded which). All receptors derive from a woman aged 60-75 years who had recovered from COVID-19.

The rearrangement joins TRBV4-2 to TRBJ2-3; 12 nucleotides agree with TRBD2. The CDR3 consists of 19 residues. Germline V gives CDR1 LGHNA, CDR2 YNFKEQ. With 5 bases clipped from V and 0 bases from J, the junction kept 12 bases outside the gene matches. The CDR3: CASSTPLAGGPSSTDTQYF. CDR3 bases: TGTGCCAGCAGCACACCACTAGCGGGGGGTCCCTCTAGCACAGATACGCAGTATTTT.

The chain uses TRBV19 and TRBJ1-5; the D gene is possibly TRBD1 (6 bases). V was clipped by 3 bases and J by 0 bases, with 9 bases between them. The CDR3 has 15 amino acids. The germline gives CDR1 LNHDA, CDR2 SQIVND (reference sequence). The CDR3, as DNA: TGTGCCAGTAGTATCGGGGGGCATAGCAATCAGCCCCAGCATTTT. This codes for CASSIGGHSNQPQHF.

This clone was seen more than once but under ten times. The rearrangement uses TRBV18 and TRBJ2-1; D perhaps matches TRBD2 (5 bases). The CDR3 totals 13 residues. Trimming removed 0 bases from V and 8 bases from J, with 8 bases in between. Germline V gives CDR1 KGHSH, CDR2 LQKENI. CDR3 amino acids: CASSPPGVDEQFF. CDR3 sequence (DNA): TGTGCCAGCTCACCACCGGGAGTCGATGAGCAGTTCTTC.

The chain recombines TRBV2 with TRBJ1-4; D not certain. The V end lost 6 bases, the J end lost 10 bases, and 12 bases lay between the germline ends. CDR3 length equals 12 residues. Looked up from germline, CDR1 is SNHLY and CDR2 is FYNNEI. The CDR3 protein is CASRPGYAKLFF. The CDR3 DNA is TGTGCCAGCAGACCCGGGTACGCAAAACTGTTTTTT.

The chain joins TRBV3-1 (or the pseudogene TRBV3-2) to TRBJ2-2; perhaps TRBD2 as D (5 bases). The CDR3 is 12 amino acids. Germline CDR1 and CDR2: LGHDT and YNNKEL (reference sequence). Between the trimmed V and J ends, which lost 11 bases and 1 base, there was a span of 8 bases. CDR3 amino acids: CAGRGNTGELFF. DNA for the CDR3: TGTGCCGGACGGGGGAACACCGGGGAGCTGTTTTTT.

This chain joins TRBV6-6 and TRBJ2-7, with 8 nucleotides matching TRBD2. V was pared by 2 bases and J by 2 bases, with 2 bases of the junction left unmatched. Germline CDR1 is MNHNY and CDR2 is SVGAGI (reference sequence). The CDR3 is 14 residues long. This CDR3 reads CASSYGAGAYEQYF. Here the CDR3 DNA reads TGTGCCAGCAGTTACGGAGCGGGGGCCTACGAGCAGTACTTC.

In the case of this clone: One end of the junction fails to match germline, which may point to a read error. The CDR3 loop is CASSESRGGERYF. The CDR3 nucleotides are TGTGCCAGCAGCGAGTCCCGGGGCGGGGAGCGGTACTTC. The chain couples TRBV6-5 to TRBJ2-7; TRBD2 might be the D (6 bases). This CDR3 spans 13 amino acids. Per the germline V gene, CDR1 is MNHEY and CDR2 is SVGAGI.

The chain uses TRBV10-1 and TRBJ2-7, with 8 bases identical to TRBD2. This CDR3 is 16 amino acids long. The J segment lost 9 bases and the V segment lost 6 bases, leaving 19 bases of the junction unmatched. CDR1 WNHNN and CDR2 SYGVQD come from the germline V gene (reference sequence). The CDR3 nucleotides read TGCGCCAGCAGGATTACAGCGGGGGCACCCCACTACCGGCAGTACTTC. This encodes CASRITAGAPHYRQYF.

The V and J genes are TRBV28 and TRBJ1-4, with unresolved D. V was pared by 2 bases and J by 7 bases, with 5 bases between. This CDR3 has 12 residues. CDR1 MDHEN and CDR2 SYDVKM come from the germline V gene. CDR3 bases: TGTGCCAGCAGTTTAAAGCCTGAAAAACTGTTTTTT. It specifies CASSLKPEKLFF.

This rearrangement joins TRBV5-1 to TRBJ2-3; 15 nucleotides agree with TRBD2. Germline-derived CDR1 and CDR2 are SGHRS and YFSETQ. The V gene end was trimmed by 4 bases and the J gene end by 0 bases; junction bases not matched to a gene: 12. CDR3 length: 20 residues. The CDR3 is CASSAGTSGGPRKSTDTQYF. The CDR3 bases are TGCGCCAGCAGCGCTGGGACTAGCGGGGGGCCCCGGAAGAGCACAGATACGCAGTATTTT.

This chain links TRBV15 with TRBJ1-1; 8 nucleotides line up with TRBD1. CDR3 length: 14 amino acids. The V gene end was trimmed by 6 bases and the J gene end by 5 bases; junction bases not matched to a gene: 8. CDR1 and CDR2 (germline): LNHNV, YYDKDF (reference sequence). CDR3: CATRLLQGETEAFF. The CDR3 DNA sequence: TGTGCCACCAGGCTTCTACAGGGGGAGACTGAAGCTTTCTTT.

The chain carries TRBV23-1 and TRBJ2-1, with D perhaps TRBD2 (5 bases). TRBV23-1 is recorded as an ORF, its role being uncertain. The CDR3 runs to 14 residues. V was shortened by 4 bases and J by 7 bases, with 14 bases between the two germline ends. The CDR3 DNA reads TGCGCCAGCAGTCGGAGGTGGGGAAAGAATGAGCAGTTCTTC. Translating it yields CASSRRWGKNEQFF.

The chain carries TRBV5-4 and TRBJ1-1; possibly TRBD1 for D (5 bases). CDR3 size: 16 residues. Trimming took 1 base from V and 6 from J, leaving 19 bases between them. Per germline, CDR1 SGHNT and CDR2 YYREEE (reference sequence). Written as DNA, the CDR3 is TGTGCCAGCAGCTTGTGGGAGGCAGGGAGGGTCCCTGAAGCTTTCTTT. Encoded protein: CASSLWEAGRVPEAFF.